This T cell receptor (beta chain) originates from a study of beta chain features in type 1 diabetes. The wider study: Fewer than 140,000,000 sorted cells were examined across all samples.

Each of the CD4+ naive, central memory, regulatory and stem cell-like memory populations was sorted via CD45RO/CCR7/CD25/CD127/CD95/CD27. CDR3 length: 12 residues. CDR1 is SGHTA and CDR2 is FQGNSA in the germline V gene. Trimming cost V 2 bases and J 6 bases, with 6 bases left between them. Reverse transcribing all isolated RNA meant expressed TCRB transcripts were sequenced. The table came from immunoSEQ multiplex PCR; TCRdb's copy has only in-frame clones and leaves some out. The data contain under 900,000 clones, roughly 16% of them singletons. Study-wide points: When Type 1 diabetes patients were examined, their TCRB CDR3s proved moderately but significantly shorter in all four CD4+ subsets.

To note about this clone: No antigen is known for it.

The chain carries TRBV7-2 and TRBJ2-3; no reliable D call. The clonotype was recovered from a woman younger than 30 in good health. Sample: naive CD4+ T cells from blood. The CDR3 protein is CASSLPADTQYF. The CDR3 DNA sequence: TGTGCCAGCAGCTTACCAGCCGATACGCAGTATTTT.